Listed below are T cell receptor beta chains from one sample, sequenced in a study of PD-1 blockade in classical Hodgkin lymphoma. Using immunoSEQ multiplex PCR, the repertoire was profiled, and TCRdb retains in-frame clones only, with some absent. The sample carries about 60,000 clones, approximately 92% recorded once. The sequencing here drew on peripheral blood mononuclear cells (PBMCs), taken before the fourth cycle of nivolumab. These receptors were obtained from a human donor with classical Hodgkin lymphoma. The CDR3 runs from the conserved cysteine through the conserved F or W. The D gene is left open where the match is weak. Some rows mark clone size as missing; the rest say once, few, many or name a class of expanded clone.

CDR3: CASKVIYASSYEQYF
DNA: TGTGCCAGCAAGGTCATCTATGCCAGCTCCTACGAGCAGTACTTC
size: once
D: .
V: TRBV6-5
J: TRBJ2-7

CDR3: CASSLGSTDTQYF
DNA: TGTGCCAGCAGCTTAGGGAGCACAGATACGCAGTATTTT
size: .
D: .
V: TRBV7-3
J: TRBJ2-3

CDR3: CASSSRLAGVTHETQYF
DNA: TGTGCCAGCAGTTCCCGACTAGCGGGAGTTACTCACGAGACCCAGTACTTC
size: .
D: TRBD2
V: TRBV28
J: TRBJ2-5

CDR3: CASSFTRSTDTQYF
DNA: TGTGCCAGCAGCTTTACTAGAAGCACAGATACGCAGTATTTT
size: once
D: .
V: TRBV5-4
J: TRBJ2-3

CDR3: CASSIGGGARYEQYF
DNA: TGTGCCAGTTCCATTGGGGGAGGCGCCAGGTACGAGCAGTACTTC
size: .
D: .
V: TRBV19
J: TRBJ2-7

CDR3: CASSSRDRFYEQYF
DNA: TGTGCCAGCAGTTCCCGGGACCGCTTCTACGAGCAGTACTTC
size: few
D: .
V: TRBV28
J: TRBJ2-7

CDR3: CTSSQAAGTGAFNEQFF
DNA: TGCACCAGCAGCCAAGCTGCCGGGACAGGGGCATTCAATGAGCAGTTCTTC
size: .
D: .
V: TRBV1
J: TRBJ2-1

CDR3: CASSDPLQYF
DNA: TGTGCCAGCAGTGACCCCCTCCAGTATTTT
size: .
D: .
V: TRBV2
J: TRBJ2-3

CDR3: CASSLRQNMNTEAFF
DNA: TGTGCCAGCAGCCTGAGACAGAATATGAACACTGAAGCTTTCTTT
size: .
D: .
V: TRBV7-9
J: TRBJ1-1

CDR3: CASSDTPDTQYF
DNA: TGTGCCAGCTCCGACACCCCAGATACGCAGTATTTT
size: .
D: .
V: TRBV28
J: TRBJ2-3

CDR3: CASSTRQVDYNEQFF
DNA: TGTGCCAGTAGTACCCGACAGGTAGATTACAATGAGCAGTTCTTC
size: .
D: .
V: TRBV19
J: TRBJ2-1

CDR3: CASSQGLQGNTEAFF
DNA: TGTGCCAGCAGCCAAGGCCTACAGGGGAACACTGAAGCTTTCTTT
size: .
D: .
V: TRBV14
J: TRBJ1-1

CDR3: CSVGEGNQPQHF
DNA: TGCAGCGTTGGGGAGGGTAATCAGCCCCAGCATTTT
size: .
D: .
V: TRBV29-1
J: TRBJ1-5

CDR3: CASSPRGDAGAPNEQFF
DNA: TGTGCCAGCAGCCCGAGGGGTGACGCGGGAGCGCCAAATGAGCAGTTCTTC
size: .
D: TRBD2
V: TRBV11-2
J: TRBJ2-1

CDR3: CASSEGTGGTEAFF
DNA: TGTGCCAGCAGTGAAGGGACAGGGGGCACTGAAGCTTTCTTT
size: .
D: TRBD1
V: TRBV6-1
J: TRBJ1-1

CDR3: CASRLGTGKTEAFF
DNA: TGTGCCAGCCGGCTAGGAACAGGGAAGACTGAAGCTTTCTTT
size: .
D: .
V: TRBV28
J: TRBJ1-1

CDR3: CASSLVGSPDTQYF
DNA: TGTGCCAGCAGCTTAGTAGGTTCCCCAGATACGCAGTATTTT
size: .
D: .
V: TRBV7-9
J: TRBJ2-3

CDR3: CASRPQGTGKNWPLHF
DNA: TGTGCCAGCAGGCCCCAGGGGACAGGGAAAAATTGGCCCCTCCACTTT
size: once
D: TRBD1
V: TRBV27
J: TRBJ1-6

CDR3: CASSYGTASYEQYF
DNA: TGTGCCAGCAGTTACGGGACGGCCTCCTACGAGCAGTACTTC
size: .
D: .
V: TRBV27
J: TRBJ2-7

CDR3: CASSPRGTEAFF
DNA: TGTGCCAGCAGCCCCCGAGGTACTGAAGCTTTCTTT
size: .
D: .
V: TRBV7-9
J: TRBJ1-1

CDR3: CASSLGAERTDTQYF
DNA: TGTGCCAGCAGCTTGGGGGCCGAGAGGACAGATACGCAGTATTTT
size: .
D: .
V: TRBV5-4
J: TRBJ2-3

CDR3: CASTFTPTDTQYF
DNA: TGTGCCAGCACCTTCACCCCCACAGATACGCAGTATTTT
size: .
D: .
V: TRBV28
J: TRBJ2-3

CDR3: CASSLAGYGANVLTF
DNA: TGTGCCAGCAGCTTAGCCGGGTATGGGGCCAACGTCCTGACTTTC
size: .
D: .
V: TRBV13
J: TRBJ2-6

CDR3: CASGEDGETQYF
DNA: TGTGCCAGCGGGGAAGATGGGGAGACCCAGTACTTC
size: .
D: .
V: TRBV28
J: TRBJ2-5

CDR3: CASSWRGGRNMGETQYF
DNA: TGTGCCAGCAGTTGGCGCGGGGGTCGCAATATGGGGGAGACCCAGTACTTC
size: .
D: TRBD2
V: TRBV28
J: TRBJ2-5

CDR3: CASSYSTDTIYF
DNA: TGTGCCAGCAGTTACTCGACAGACACCATATATTTT
size: .
D: .
V: TRBV6-5
J: TRBJ1-3

CDR3: CASSLDLKKLFF
DNA: TGCGCCAGCAGCTTAGATCTTAAAAAACTGTTTTTT
size: few
D: .
V: TRBV5-1
J: TRBJ1-4

CDR3: CASSLNQGGNTEAFF
DNA: TGCGCCAGCAGCTTGAACCAGGGGGGGAACACTGAAGCTTTCTTT
size: .
D: TRBD1
V: TRBV5-1
J: TRBJ1-1

CDR3: CATRTGMNTEAFF
DNA: TGTGCCACCCGGACAGGAATGAACACTGAAGCTTTCTTT
size: .
D: TRBD1
V: TRBV10-3
J: TRBJ1-1

CDR3: CASSMGETQYF
DNA: TGTGCCAGTAGTATGGGAGAGACCCAGTACTTC
size: .
D: .
V: TRBV19
J: TRBJ2-5

CDR3: CASSGRRDSVYNEQFF
DNA: TGTGCCAGCAGTGGCCGCCGGGACTCCGTATACAATGAGCAGTTCTTC
size: .
D: .
V: TRBV6-1
J: TRBJ2-1

CDR3: CASSLGSQAEAFF
DNA: TGTGCCAGCAGTTTGGGAAGTCAAGCTGAAGCTTTCTTT
size: .
D: .
V: TRBV27
J: TRBJ1-1

CDR3: CASSFYANEKLFF
DNA: TGTGCCAGCAGCTTCTATGCGAATGAAAAACTGTTTTTT
size: .
D: .
V: TRBV11-2
J: TRBJ1-4

CDR3: CASSPGPGPDTDTQYF
DNA: TGTGCCAGCAGTCCCGGTCCGGGACCCGACACAGATACGCAGTATTTT
size: .
D: .
V: TRBV28
J: TRBJ2-3

CDR3: CASSLYASPLHF
DNA: TGTGCCAGCAGTTTATATGCTTCACCCCTCCACTTT
size: few
D: .
V: TRBV28
J: TRBJ1-6

CDR3: CASSLAGDGELFF
DNA: TGTGCCAGCAGTCTAGCGGGGGACGGGGAGCTGTTTTTT
size: few
D: TRBD2
V: TRBV6-1
J: TRBJ2-2